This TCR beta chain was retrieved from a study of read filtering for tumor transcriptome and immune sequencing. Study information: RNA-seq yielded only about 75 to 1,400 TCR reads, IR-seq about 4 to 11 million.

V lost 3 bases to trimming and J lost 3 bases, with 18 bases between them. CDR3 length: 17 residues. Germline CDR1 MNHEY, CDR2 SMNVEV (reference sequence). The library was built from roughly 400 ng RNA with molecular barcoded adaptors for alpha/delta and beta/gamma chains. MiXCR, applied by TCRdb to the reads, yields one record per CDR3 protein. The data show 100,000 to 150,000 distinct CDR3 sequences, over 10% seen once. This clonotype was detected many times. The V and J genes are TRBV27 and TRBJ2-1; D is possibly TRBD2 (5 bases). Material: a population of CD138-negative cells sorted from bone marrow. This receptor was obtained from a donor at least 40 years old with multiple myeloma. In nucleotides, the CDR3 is TGTGCCAGCAGTTTCACCGCGGGCCTACCCGGCTACAATGAGCAGTTCTTC. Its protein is CASSFTAGLPGYNEQFF.